Listed below are T cell receptor beta chains from one sample, sequenced in a study of CD8 T cells in Susac syndrome. TCRdb processed the immunoSEQ multiplex PCR reads anew with MiXCR; each CDR3 protein has one entry. The table has some 110,000 distinct CDR3 sequences, 94% seen once. Material for sequencing was CD8+ T cells from PBMCs. The receptors were sampled from a human donor with Susac syndrome. CDR3s include the opening cysteine and the closing phenylalanine or tryptophan. D genes are given only for firm matches. Clone size is shown for a subset of rows, as once, few, many or a class of expanded clone.

v_call	d_call	j_call	clone_size	cdr3_nt	cdr3_aa
TRBV6-2/TRBV6-3	.	TRBJ1-2	.	TGTGCCAGCTCCTCAGGCGCCGCTGGCTACACCTTC	CASSSGAAGYTF
TRBV12-3/TRBV12-4	.	TRBJ2-2	.	TGTGCCAGCAGATCCGGGGAGCTGTTTTTT	CASRSGELFF
TRBV6-5	.	TRBJ2-1	.	TGTGCCAGCAGTTACTCGGACAGCCCAAGTGAGCAGTTCTTC	CASSYSDSPSEQFF
TRBV20-1	.	TRBJ2-2	.	TGCAGTGCTAGAGATGTACTCAGAACCGGGGAGCTGTTTTTT	CSARDVLRTGELFF
TRBV7-6	TRBD2	TRBJ2-3	.	TGTGCCAGCAGCCCTCTCACTAGCGGGGGGGCCTATTCGCAGTATTTT	CASSPLTSGGAYSQYF
TRBV20-1	.	TRBJ2-1	.	TGCAGTGCTTGGGGGGCGGCAGGTCAAGATGAGCAGTTCTTC	CSAWGAAGQDEQFF
TRBV6-2/TRBV6-3	.	TRBJ1-1	.	TGTGCCAGCAGCCCGGGGCTTGAAGCTTTCTTT	CASSPGLEAFF
TRBV5-1	.	TRBJ1-3	.	TGCGCCAGCAGCTCGGACGGGGGAAACACCATATATTTT	CASSSDGGNTIYF
TRBV12-3/TRBV12-4	.	TRBJ1-1	once	TGTGCCAGCAGTTCGGGGGAAGGGATCACTGAAGCTTTCTTT	CASSSGEGITEAFF
TRBV9	.	TRBJ1-2	.	TGTGCCAGCAGCTCCACCGGGGACCCTAGTAACTATGGCTACACCTTC	CASSSTGDPSNYGYTF
TRBV6-4	TRBD1	TRBJ2-3	.	TGTGCCAGCAGTGAGGGGACAGACGACACAGATACGCAGTATTTT	CASSEGTDDTDTQYF
TRBV7-9	.	TRBJ2-5	.	TGTGCCAGCAGCTTAGACGGGCTGGGGACCCAGTACTTC	CASSLDGLGTQYF
TRBV6-2/TRBV6-3	.	TRBJ1-2	.	TGTGCCAGCAGGACACCAGGGGCTGACTATGGCTACACCTTC	CASRTPGADYGYTF
TRBV20-1	.	TRBJ2-1	once	TGCAGTGCTAGAGATGTAGGGGGTTCTTCGTTCTTC	CSARDVGGSSFF
TRBV29-1	TRBD1	TRBJ1-2	.	TGCAGCGGTGGACAGGACGCGTATGGCTACACCTTC	CSGGQDAYGYTF
TRBV6-6	.	TRBJ1-1	.	TGTGCCAGCACCTTTACGAATTCCGAAGCTTTCTTT	CASTFTNSEAFF
TRBV5-4	.	TRBJ1-1	.	TGTGCCAGCAGCACTGGGACGGCGAACACTGAAGCTTTCTTT	CASSTGTANTEAFF
TRBV5-6	.	TRBJ2-7	.	TGTGCCAGCAGCTTGGCCGGGCCCAGCGAGCAGTACTTC	CASSLAGPSEQYF
TRBV4-1	TRBD1	TRBJ2-5	.	TGCGCCAGCAGCCAGACAGGGTACGGCGAGACCCAGTACTTC	CASSQTGYGETQYF
TRBV20-1	TRBD1	TRBJ1-5	.	TGCAGTGCTAGAGAGGGACAGGGAATGAGCAATCAGCCCCAGCATTTT	CSAREGQGMSNQPQHF
TRBV2	.	TRBJ2-1	.	TGTGCCAGCAGTGATTTCAGGGGCACCTACAATGAGCAGTTCTTC	CASSDFRGTYNEQFF
TRBV7-9	TRBD1	TRBJ2-7	.	TGTGCCAGCAGCTCCGGGACAGCCCCTGCGGAGCAGTACTTC	CASSSGTAPAEQYF
TRBV20-1	TRBD2	TRBJ2-5	.	TGCAGTGCTAGAGTAGGGGCGGGGGGGAGGTCGGAGACCCAGTACTTC	CSARVGAGGRSETQYF
TRBV4-3	.	TRBJ2-3	once	TGCGCCAGCAGCCAAGACCACAGCCAAACAGATACGCAGTATTTT	CASSQDHSQTDTQYF
TRBV4-1	.	TRBJ1-2	.	TGCGCCAGCAGCCAATCCCGGACGGGGCACTATGGCTACACCTTC	CASSQSRTGHYGYTF
TRBV4-3	.	TRBJ2-2	medium-sized	TGCGCCAGCAGCCAAGATATCGGGCTTGGGGACACCGGGGAGCTGTTTTTT	CASSQDIGLGDTGELFF
TRBV6-6	.	TRBJ1-4	.	TGTGCCAGCAGTTATGCCGGGGACTCCTTTGAAAAACTGTTTTTT	CASSYAGDSFEKLFF
TRBV12-3/TRBV12-4	.	TRBJ1-1	.	TGTGCCAGCAGTCCCGGCCTAGTGCACGGCACTGAAGCTTTCTTT	CASSPGLVHGTEAFF
TRBV9	.	TRBJ2-3	.	TGTGCCAGCAGCTCATTTGGGAACACAGATACGCAGTATTTT	CASSSFGNTDTQYF
TRBV7-9	.	TRBJ2-1	.	TGTGCCAGCATAGGCGCACCCAATGAGCAGTTCTTC	CASIGAPNEQFF
TRBV11-2	.	TRBJ1-1	.	TGTGCCAGCAGCGGGGGAGGCTCGGGCACTGAAGCTTTCTTT	CASSGGGSGTEAFF
TRBV13	TRBD1	TRBJ1-2	.	TGTGCCAGCAGCCACCGGGACAGGGGTGGCTATGGCTACACCTTC	CASSHRDRGGYGYTF
TRBV27	.	TRBJ2-3	.	TGTGCCATCCGGGGGGCCCAGGACACAGATACGCAGTATTTT	CAIRGAQDTDTQYF
TRBV20-1	.	TRBJ1-2	.	TGCAGTGCTATGGGGGAAAATGGCTACACCTTC	CSAMGENGYTF
TRBV25-1	.	TRBJ2-7	once	TGTGCCAGCAGTGAATTCCAGTCCTACGAGCAGTACTTC	CASSEFQSYEQYF
TRBV27	TRBD1	TRBJ1-2	.	TGTGCCAGCAGTCACGGGACAGAAAACTTCTATGGCTACACCTTC	CASSHGTENFYGYTF
TRBV12-5	.	TRBJ2-3	.	TGTGCTAGTGCACGGGAGCTAGCGAGCACAGATACGCAGTATTTT	CASARELASTDTQYF
TRBV9	.	TRBJ1-2	.	TGTGCCAGCAGCGCCCCAGTTGGAGATGCTAACTATGGCTACACCTTC	CASSAPVGDANYGYTF
TRBV4-2	.	TRBJ2-6	.	TGTGCCAGCAGCCAAGATGCGGGCTCTGGGGCCAACGTCCTGACTTTC	CASSQDAGSGANVLTF
TRBV9	TRBD2	TRBJ2-3	.	TGTGCCAGCAGCGTCGGAGCGGGGGATGGCACAGATACGCAGTATTTT	CASSVGAGDGTDTQYF
TRBV20-1	.	TRBJ1-2	once	TGCAGTGCTAGAGTGCGGGGGTACAACTATGGCTACACCTTC	CSARVRGYNYGYTF
TRBV19	.	TRBJ2-5	.	TGTGCCAGCCGCACACCCAATGGGATGACCCAGTACTTC	CASRTPNGMTQYF
TRBV7-9	TRBD2	TRBJ2-1	.	TGTGCCAGCAGCTCCTCGGGACTAGCGGGGGGGCCCGAGCAGTTCTTC	CASSSSGLAGGPEQFF
TRBV7-8	.	TRBJ2-1	.	TGTGCCAGCAGCTTAGAAGGCAGGGGAGGCTACAATGAGCAGTTCTTC	CASSLEGRGGYNEQFF
TRBV2	.	TRBJ2-5	.	TGTGCCAGCCAAATGGGGCAGGAGGTCCAAGAGACCCAGTACTTC	CASQMGQEVQETQYF
TRBV9	.	TRBJ1-6	.	TGTGCCAGCAGCGTAGGCAGGGCCGACTATAATTCACCCCTCCACTTT	CASSVGRADYNSPLHF
TRBV20-1	.	TRBJ1-3	.	TGCAGTGCTATCTTGGATCCTGGCTCTGGAAACACCATATATTTT	CSAILDPGSGNTIYF
TRBV20-1	TRBD2	TRBJ2-1	.	TGCAGTGCTAGTCTGCTAGCGGGGGGTCCCAATGAGCAGTTCTTC	CSASLLAGGPNEQFF
TRBV10-3	.	TRBJ1-2	once	TGTGCCATCAGTGGGAACAAATCCTGGTATGGCTACACCTTC	CAISGNKSWYGYTF
TRBV7-3	.	TRBJ2-1	once	TGTGCCAGCAGCCTATCAGGGTCGACCTACAATGAGCAGTTCTTC	CASSLSGSTYNEQFF
TRBV29-1	.	TRBJ1-6	.	TGCAGCGGCGAAACAGGCTCCCCTTCACCCCTCCACTTT	CSGETGSPSPLHF